These 2 T cell receptor beta chains originate from one sample sequenced in a study of CD8 T cells in Susac syndrome. It was with random hexamers that about 0.45 to 1 ug RNA was reverse transcribed. TCRdb reprocessed the immunoSEQ multiplex PCR reads with MiXCR, giving one entry per CDR3 protein. This sample has a few hundred thousand distinct CDR3 sequences, with approximately 92% found just once. Sequenced input: CD4+ T cells from PBMCs. All receptors derive from a human donor with multiple sclerosis.

This clonotype came up once. The chain recombines TRBV20-1 with TRBJ1-6; TRBD1 might be the D (5 bases). This CDR3 contains 14 residues. The V gene's germline CDR1 is DFQATT and CDR2 SNEGSKA (reference sequence). Trimming removed 2 bases at V and 7 bases at J, with 12 bases between. CDR3 sequence: CSARQGPSNSPLHF. CDR3 coding DNA: TGCAGTGCTAGACAGGGCCCCTCGAATTCACCCCTCCACTTT.

The chain carries TRBV28 and TRBJ2-7; no firm D call. The V end was cut by 5 bases, the J end by 2 bases, with 16 bases between. CDR3 size: 15 residues. Per germline, CDR1 MDHEN and CDR2 SYDVKM. This CDR3 reads CASSPPQQPTYEQYF. The CDR3 nucleotides are TGTGCCAGCAGTCCGCCCCAGCAACCCACCTACGAGCAGTACTTC.